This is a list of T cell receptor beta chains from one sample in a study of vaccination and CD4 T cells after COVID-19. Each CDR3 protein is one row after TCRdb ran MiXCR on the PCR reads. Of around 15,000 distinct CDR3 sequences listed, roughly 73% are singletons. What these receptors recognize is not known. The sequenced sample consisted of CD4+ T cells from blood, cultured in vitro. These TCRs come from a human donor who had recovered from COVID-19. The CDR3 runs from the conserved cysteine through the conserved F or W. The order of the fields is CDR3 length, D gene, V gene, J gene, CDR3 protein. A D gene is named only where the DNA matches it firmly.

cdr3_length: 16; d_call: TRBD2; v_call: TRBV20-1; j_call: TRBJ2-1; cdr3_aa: CSASKLGLAGRNEQFF
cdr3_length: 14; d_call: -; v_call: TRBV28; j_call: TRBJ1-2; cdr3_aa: CASSLFPDNYGYTF
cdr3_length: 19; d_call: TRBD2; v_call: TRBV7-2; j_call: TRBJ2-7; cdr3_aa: CASSLPGLAGGQRISEQYF
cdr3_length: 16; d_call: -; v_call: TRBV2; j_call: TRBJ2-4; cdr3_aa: CASSEWGAAGKNIQYF
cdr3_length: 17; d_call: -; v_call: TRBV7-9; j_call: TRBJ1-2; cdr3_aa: CASSLAQQTGANYGYTF
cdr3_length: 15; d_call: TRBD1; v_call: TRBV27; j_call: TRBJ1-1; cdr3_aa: CASSFEGQVMTEAFF
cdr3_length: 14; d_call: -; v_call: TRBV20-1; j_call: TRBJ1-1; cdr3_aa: CSARDRRGFTEAFF
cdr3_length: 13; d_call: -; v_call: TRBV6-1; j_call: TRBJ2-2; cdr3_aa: CASQQGEGGELFF
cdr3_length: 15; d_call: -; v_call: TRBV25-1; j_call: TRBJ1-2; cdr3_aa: CASSEFGKTNYGYTF
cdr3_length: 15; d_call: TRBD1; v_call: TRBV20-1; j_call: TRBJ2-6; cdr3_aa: CSARAQGVGANVLTF
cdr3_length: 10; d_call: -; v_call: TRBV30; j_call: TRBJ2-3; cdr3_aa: CAWSGRGQYF
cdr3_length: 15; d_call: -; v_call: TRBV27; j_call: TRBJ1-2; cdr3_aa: CASSSLEGRANGYTF
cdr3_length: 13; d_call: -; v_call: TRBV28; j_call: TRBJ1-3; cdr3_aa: CASRPGSGNTIYF
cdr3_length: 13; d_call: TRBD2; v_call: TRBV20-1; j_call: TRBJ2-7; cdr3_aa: CSASSLAGNEQYF
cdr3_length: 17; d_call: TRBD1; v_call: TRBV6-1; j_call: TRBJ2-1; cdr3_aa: CASRLRDRMDSYNEQFF
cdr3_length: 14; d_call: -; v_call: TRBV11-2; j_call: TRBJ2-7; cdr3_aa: CASSSGRPWDEQYF
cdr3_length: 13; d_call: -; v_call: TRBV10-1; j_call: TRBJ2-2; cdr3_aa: CASRTGPTGELFF
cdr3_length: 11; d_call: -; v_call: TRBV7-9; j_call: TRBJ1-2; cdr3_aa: CASSLGPANFF
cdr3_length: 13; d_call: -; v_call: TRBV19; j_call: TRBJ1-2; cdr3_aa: CASSQAGTYGYTF
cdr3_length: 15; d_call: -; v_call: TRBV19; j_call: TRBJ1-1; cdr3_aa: CASTLGGRGNTEAFF
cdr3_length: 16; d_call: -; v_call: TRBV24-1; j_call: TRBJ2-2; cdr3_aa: CATSEPGRPNTGELFF
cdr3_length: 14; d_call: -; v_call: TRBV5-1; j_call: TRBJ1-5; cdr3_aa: CASSLGEGGQPQHF
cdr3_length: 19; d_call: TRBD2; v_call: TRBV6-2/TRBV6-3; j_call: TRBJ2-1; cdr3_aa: CASRGLRTSGSKGYNEQFF
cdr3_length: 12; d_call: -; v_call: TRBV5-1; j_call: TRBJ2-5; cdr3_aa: CASSLRPETQYF
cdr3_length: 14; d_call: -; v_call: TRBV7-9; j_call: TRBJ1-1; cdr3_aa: CASSFSATNTEAFF
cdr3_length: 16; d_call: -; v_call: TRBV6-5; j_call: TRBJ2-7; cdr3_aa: CASSYSRLGLAYEQYF
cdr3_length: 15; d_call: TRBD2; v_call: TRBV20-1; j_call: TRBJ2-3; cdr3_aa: CSARGLAGSTDTQYF
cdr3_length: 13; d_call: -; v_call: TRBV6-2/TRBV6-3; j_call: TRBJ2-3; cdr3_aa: CASQGPNTDTQYF
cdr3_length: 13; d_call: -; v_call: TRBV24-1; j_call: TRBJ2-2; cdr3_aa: CATMAVYTGELFF
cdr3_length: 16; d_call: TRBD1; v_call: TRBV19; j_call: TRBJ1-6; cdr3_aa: CASSATGTGWGSPLHF
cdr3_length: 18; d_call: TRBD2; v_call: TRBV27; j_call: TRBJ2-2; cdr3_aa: CASSLSPRAGEGTGELFF
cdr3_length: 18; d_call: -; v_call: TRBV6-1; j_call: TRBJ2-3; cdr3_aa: CASRKGGYRSKTTDTQYF
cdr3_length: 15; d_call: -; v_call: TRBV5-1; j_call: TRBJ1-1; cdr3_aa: CASSLGRGGGTEAFF
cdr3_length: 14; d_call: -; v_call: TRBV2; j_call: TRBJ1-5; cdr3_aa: CASTAGGGGQPQHF
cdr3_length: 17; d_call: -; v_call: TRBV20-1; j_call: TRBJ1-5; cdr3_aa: CSAPQQFGPNSNQPQHF
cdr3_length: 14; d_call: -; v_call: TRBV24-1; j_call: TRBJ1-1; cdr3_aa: CATSASIGSTEAFF
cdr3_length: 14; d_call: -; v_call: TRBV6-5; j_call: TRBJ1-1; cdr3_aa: CASSYSNVETEAFF
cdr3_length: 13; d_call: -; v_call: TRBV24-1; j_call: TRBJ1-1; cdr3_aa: CATSDSPGTEAFF
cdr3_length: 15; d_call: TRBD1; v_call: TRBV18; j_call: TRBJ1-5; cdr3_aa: CASSPSRGENQPQHF
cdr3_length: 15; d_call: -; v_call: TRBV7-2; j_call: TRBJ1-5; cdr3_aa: CASSLDPPGSQPQHF
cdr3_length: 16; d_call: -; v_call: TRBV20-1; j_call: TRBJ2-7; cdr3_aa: CSARDLPQDYSYEQYF
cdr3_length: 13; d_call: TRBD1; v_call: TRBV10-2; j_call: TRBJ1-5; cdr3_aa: CASMDRGHQPQHF